The 25 T cell receptor beta chains below were found in one sample sequenced in a study of PD-L1 blockade in urothelial cancer. TCRdb keeps only in-frame clones here, not all; method: immunoSEQ multiplex PCR. Among over 75,000 clones listed, more than 75% were seen once. Time point given: pretreatment peripheral blood. The sequenced sample was PBMCs, obtained around atezolizumab (anti-PD-L1) treatment. The receptors stem from a man aged 60 to 75 with urothelial cancer.

V usage is TRBV30 and J usage is TRBJ2-7, with D hard to call. This CDR3 contains 12 residues. V lost 0 bases to trimming and J lost 4 bases, with 7 bases between them. The germline V gene encodes CDR1 GTSNPN and CDR2 SVGIG (reference sequence). The chain's CDR3 is CAWSVTAYEQYF. Written as DNA, the CDR3 is TGTGCCTGGAGTGTTACTGCTTACGAGCAGTACTTC.

This clone has more than one count but fewer than ten. The V call is TRBV9, the J call TRBJ1-1; possibly TRBD1 for D (5 bases). The CDR3 has 13 residues. Looked up from germline, CDR1 is SGDLS and CDR2 is YYNGEE. The germline V and J ends were trimmed by 0 bases and 4 bases, with 7 bases remaining between them. Here the CDR3 reads CASSVEGFTEAFF. In nucleotides, the CDR3 is TGTGCCAGCAGCGTAGAGGGGTTCACTGAAGCTTTCTTT. The full variable domain, its missing parts supplied by reference TRBV9 and TRBJ1-1, is DSGVTQTPKHLITATGQRVTLRCSPRSGDLSVYWYQQSLDQGLQFLIQYYNGEERAKGNILERFSAQQFPDLHSELNLSSLELGDSALYFCASSVEGFTEAFFGQGTRLTVV.

This clone was counted between two and nine times. The chain is built from TRBV28 and TRBJ2-7; D is perhaps TRBD1 (7 bases). The CDR3 is 11 residues long. V gave up 8 bases and J gave up 6 bases, with 11 bases separating them. In germline, CDR1 is MDHEN, CDR2 SYDVKM. The chain's CDR3 is CASQGGSEQYF. As DNA, the CDR3 is TGTGCCAGCCAGGGGGGCTCCGAGCAGTACTTC.

The chain uses TRBV7-2 and TRBJ1-5; D is undetermined. The CDR3 has 14 residues. Germline V lookup: CDR1 SGHTA, CDR2 FQGNSA. The V and J ends lost 1 base and 6 bases respectively, with 10 bases between them. CDR3 residues: CASSLDPFGQPQHF. DNA of the CDR3: TGTGCCAGCAGCTTAGATCCGTTCGGTCAGCCCCAGCATTTT. Filled out from reference TRBV7-2 and TRBJ1-5, the complete variable domain reads GAGVSQSPSNKVTEKGKDVELRCDPISGHTALYWYRQSLGQGLEFLIYFQGNSAPDKSGLPSDRFSAERTGGSVSTLTIQRTQQEDSAVYLCASSLDPFGQPQHFGDGTRLSIL.

This clone was seen at least ten times. This chain joins TRBV30 and TRBJ1-3; the D is unclear. The CDR3 is 11 amino acids. The V end was cut by 5 bases, the J end by 6 bases, with 8 bases between. CDR1 is GTSNPN and CDR2 is SVGIG in the germline V gene (reference sequence). The CDR3 spells CAWDELNTIYF. The CDR3 bases are TGTGCCTGGGATGAGCTAAACACCATATATTTT.

V usage is TRBV28 and J usage is TRBJ2-6, with 7 bases that match TRBD1. V trimming: 4 bases; J trimming: 3 bases; junction bases outside the gene matches: 6. The CDR3 extends over 16 amino acids. CDR1 is MDHEN and CDR2 is SYDVKM in the germline V gene. The CDR3, as DNA: TGTGCCAGCAGTTCAGGGGGTCACTTTGGGGCCAACGTCCTGACTTTC. Its translation is CASSSGGHFGANVLTF. Combining the CDR3 with reference TRBV28 and TRBJ2-6 gives the whole variable domain DVKVTQSSRYLVKRTGEKVFLECVQDMDHENMFWYRQDPGLGLRLIYFSYDVKMKEKGDIPEGYSVSREKKERFSLILESASTNQTSMYLCASSSGGHFGANVLTFGAGSRLTVL.

The chain couples TRBV7-6 to TRBJ2-7; TRBD2 matches at 7 bases. The CDR3 loop spans 15 amino acids. Per germline, CDR1 SGHVS and CDR2 FNYEAQ. Trimming took 4 bases from V and 2 from J; bases not matched to a gene: 8. The CDR3 loop reads CASSSGGAGTYEQYF. The CDR3 coding sequence is TGTGCCAGCAGCTCGGGGGGAGCGGGCACCTACGAGCAGTACTTC.

This chain uses TRBV6-1 with TRBJ2-7, with 9 bases that match TRBD2. CDR1 is MNHNS, CDR2 SASEGT, per germline. The CDR3 extends over 14 amino acids. V gave up 7 bases and J gave up 0 bases; unmatched junction bases: 4. CDR3 sequence (DNA): TGTGCCAGCACAAGCGGGGGGTCCTCCTACGAGCAGTACTTC. This encodes CASTSGGSSYEQYF.

V is TRBV30 and J is TRBJ1-2; TRBD1 matches 8 bases. Germline assignment: CDR1 GTSNPN and CDR2 SVGIG (reference sequence). V lost 5 bases to trimming and J lost 4 bases; unmatched junction nucleotides: 6. The CDR3 runs to 13 residues. Here the CDR3 reads CAWAGGEAYGYTF. CDR3 coding DNA: TGTGCCTGGGCAGGGGGCGAAGCCTATGGCTACACCTTC.

The gene calls are TRBV5-1 and TRBJ2-7; 7 bases are shared with TRBD1. Germline V gives CDR1 SGHRS, CDR2 YFSETQ. This CDR3 spans 16 amino acids. Germline trimming cut 0 bases from V and 1 base from J; bases unmatched to any gene: 7. For the CDR3, the DNA is TGCGCCAGCAGCTTGGAAGGGGACAGAGTTTCCTACGAGCAGTACTTC. Its protein product is CASSLEGDRVSYEQYF.

CDR3 region: CAISTDRQGARETQYF. The CDR3 DNA reads as TGTGCCATCAGTACGGATAGACAGGGGGCGAGGGAGACCCAGTACTTC. The chain combines TRBV10-3 with TRBJ2-5; 10 nucleotides agree with TRBD1. The CDR3 spans 16 residues. CDR1 ENHRY and CDR2 SYGVKD come from the germline V gene. V lost 5 bases, J lost 5 bases, and 11 bases stayed unmatched.

The gene calls are TRBV7-9 and TRBJ2-5; 8 bases align to TRBD2. Germline V gene lookup returns CDR1 SEHNR and CDR2 FQNEAQ (reference sequence). Germline trimming cut 6 bases from V and 2 bases from J; bases unmatched to any gene: 11. The CDR3 totals 16 residues. The CDR3 region is CASRPQLAVLQETQYF. The CDR3 region has the DNA TGTGCCAGCAGACCTCAACTAGCGGTACTTCAAGAGACCCAGTACTTC.

The rearrangement links TRBV5-4 to TRBJ1-2; unclear D gene. V was clipped by 0 bases and J by 8 bases, with 14 bases between them. The V gene's germline CDR1 is SGHNT and CDR2 YYREEE (reference sequence). The CDR3 has 14 residues. Here the CDR3 reads CASSLVGVPRGYTF. Here the CDR3 DNA reads TGTGCCAGCAGCTTGGTGGGCGTCCCCAGAGGCTACACCTTC.

This sequence joins TRBV9 and TRBJ1-2, with D possibly TRBD1 on 5 matching bases. The CDR3 is 14 amino acids. Germline CDR1 is SGDLS and CDR2 is YYNGEE. V lost 3 bases to trimming and J lost 2 bases, with 11 bases between them. The CDR3 nucleotides read TGTGCCAGCAGCGCCTTGACAGAAAACTATGGCTACACCTTC. It translates to CASSALTENYGYTF.

The gene calls are TRBV4-1 and TRBJ2-3; 7 bases fit TRBD1. CDR1 and CDR2 from the germline V gene are MGHRA and YSYEKL. Trimming at V came to 4 bases and at J to 0 bases, leaving 7 bases not matched to a gene. This CDR3 contains 16 residues. CDR3 coding DNA: TGCGCCAGCAGCCTCTCGGGACAGATTAGCACAGATACGCAGTATTTT. This translates into CASSLSGQISTDTQYF.

This chain joins TRBV10-1 and TRBJ2-7, with D perhaps matching TRBD1 (6 bases). In germline, CDR1 is WNHNN, CDR2 SYGVQD (reference sequence). The CDR3 contains 16 residues. Trimming stripped 0 bases from V and 0 bases from J, with 12 bases between. The DNA for the CDR3 is TGCGCCAGCAGTGAGTCGGGACAAATAGGCTCCTACGAGCAGTACTTC. Its translation is CASSESGQIGSYEQYF.

This clone was detected once. The V and J genes are TRBV7-9 and TRBJ1-6; tentatively, D is TRBD1 (5 bases). The CDR3 covers 15 residues. The V end lost 2 bases, the J end lost 10 bases, and 15 bases lay between the germline ends. From germline, CDR1 is SEHNR and CDR2 FQNEAQ (reference sequence). The CDR3 region has the DNA TGTGCCAGCAGCTTATTCGAGCAGGGTAGATCACCCCTCCACTTT. Protein sequence: CASSLFEQGRSPLHF. The complete variable domain, with remaining parts taken from reference TRBV7-9 and TRBJ1-6, reads DTGVSQNPRHKITKRGQNVTFRCDPISEHNRLYWYRQTLGQGPEFLTYFQNEAQLEKSRLLSDRFSAERPKGSFSTLEIQRTEQGDSAMYLCASSLFEQGRSPLHFGNGTRLTVT.

The CDR3 nucleotides are TGTGCCAGCAGGGTGGGACAGGGATCCAATCAGCCCCAGCATTTT. Translation: CASRVGQGSNQPQHF. The chain joins TRBV6-1 to TRBJ1-5, with TRBD1 matching over 9 bases. Germline V lookup: CDR1 MNHNS, CDR2 SASEGT. The CDR3 has 15 amino acids. The ends lost 6 bases at V and 3 bases at J; junction bases unmatched: 6.

J is TRBJ1-1 and V is TRBV5-5; 8 nucleotides agree with TRBD1. V trimming: 0 bases; J trimming: 6 bases; junction bases outside the gene matches: 7. This CDR3 is 15 amino acids long. Germline V gene data show CDR1 as SGHKS and CDR2 as YYEKEE (reference sequence). CDR3 residues: CASSLAQGAFAEAFF. The DNA of the CDR3 is TGTGCCAGCAGCTTGGCCCAGGGGGCCTTCGCTGAAGCTTTCTTT.

The chain carries TRBV6-5 and TRBJ1-4, with TRBD1 as a possible D gene (6 bases). The V gene lost 7 bases and the J gene lost 8 bases, with 17 bases spanning the gap. The CDR3 is made up of 14 amino acids. Looked up from germline, CDR1 is MNHEY and CDR2 is SVGAGI. CDR3 in DNA: TGTGCCAGCAAACCGGGACAACTGGGAGAAAAACTGTTTTTT. Its protein is CASKPGQLGEKLFF.

The genes are TRBV11-3 and TRBJ2-1; a possible D gene is TRBD2 (7 bases). The V and J ends lost 4 bases and 5 bases respectively, with 18 bases between them. This CDR3 contains 16 residues. From germline, CDR1 is SGHNT and CDR2 YENEEA. Here the CDR3 DNA reads TGTGCCAGCAGCTCGAGGGGGGGGCGGCATGACAATGAGCAGTTCTTC. Translating gives CASSSRGGRHDNEQFF.

This rearrangement joins TRBV6-5 to TRBJ1-5; D may be TRBD1 (6 bases). The CDR3 loop spans 14 amino acids. With 2 bases removed from V and 5 bases from J, the gap between germline ends came to 10 bases. Germline CDR1 and CDR2: MNHEY and SVGAGI. CDR3 in amino acids: CASSYRGGYQPQHF. CDR3 nucleotide sequence: TGTGCCAGCAGTTACCGAGGGGGATATCAGCCCCAGCATTTT.

The chain links TRBV9 to TRBJ2-7, with D unclear. The germline CDR1 and CDR2 sequences are SGDLS and YYNGEE. Trimming pared 0 bases from V and 6 bases from J, leaving 10 bases between. The CDR3 covers 13 residues. The CDR3, as DNA: TGTGCCAGCAGCGTAGCACCCAACAGCGAGCAGTACTTC. This gives the protein CASSVAPNSEQYF. The variable domain in full, with the rest retrieved from reference TRBV9 and TRBJ2-7, is DSGVTQTPKHLITATGQRVTLRCSPRSGDLSVYWYQQSLDQGLQFLIQYYNGEERAKGNILERFSAQQFPDLHSELNLSSLELGDSALYFCASSVAPNSEQYFGPGTRLTVT.

The chain couples TRBV7-9 to TRBJ2-3, with D hard to call. Germline V gene lookup returns CDR1 SEHNR and CDR2 FQNEAQ (reference sequence). The CDR3 contains 12 residues. Trimming left V 7 bases short and J 2 bases short, with 7 bases between. CDR3 residues: CASNRDTDTQYF. The CDR3 nucleotides are TGTGCCAGCAATCGAGACACAGATACGCAGTATTTT.

This clone occurred a few times. J is TRBJ1-1 and V is TRBV14; D is undetermined. The germline V gene encodes CDR1 SGHDN and CDR2 FVKESK. Trimming took 2 bases from V and 0 from J, leaving 10 bases between them. This CDR3 region has 15 residues. The CDR3 bases are TGTGCCAGCAGCCAACGTGCGAGGGTGAACACTGAAGCTTTCTTT. Its translation: CASSQRARVNTEAFF.